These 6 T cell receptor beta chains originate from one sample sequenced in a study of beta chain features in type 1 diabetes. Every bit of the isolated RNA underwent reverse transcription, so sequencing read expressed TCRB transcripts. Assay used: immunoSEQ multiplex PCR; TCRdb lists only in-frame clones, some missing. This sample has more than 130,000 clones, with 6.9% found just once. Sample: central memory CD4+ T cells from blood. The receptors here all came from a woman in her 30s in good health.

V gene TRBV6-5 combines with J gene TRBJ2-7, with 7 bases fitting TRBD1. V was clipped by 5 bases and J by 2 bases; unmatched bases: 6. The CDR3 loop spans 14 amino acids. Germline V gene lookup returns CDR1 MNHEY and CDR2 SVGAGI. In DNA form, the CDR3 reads TGTGCCAGCAGTCCCCCGACAGGGACCTACGAGCAGTACTTC. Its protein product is CASSPPTGTYEQYF.

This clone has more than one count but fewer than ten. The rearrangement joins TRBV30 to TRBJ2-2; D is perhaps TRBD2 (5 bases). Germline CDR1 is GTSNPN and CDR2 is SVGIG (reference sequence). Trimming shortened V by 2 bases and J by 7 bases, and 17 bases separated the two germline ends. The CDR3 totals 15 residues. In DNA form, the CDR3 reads TGTGCCTGGAGTATGCAGACGAGGAGGATCGGGGAGCTGTTTTTT. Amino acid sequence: CAWSMQTRRIGELFF.

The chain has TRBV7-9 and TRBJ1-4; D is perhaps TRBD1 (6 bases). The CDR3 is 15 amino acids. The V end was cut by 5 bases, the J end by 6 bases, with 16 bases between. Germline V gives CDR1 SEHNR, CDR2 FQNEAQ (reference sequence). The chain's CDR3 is CASSVLTGADEKLFF. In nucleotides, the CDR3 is TGTGCCAGCAGCGTTCTGACAGGAGCTGATGAAAAACTGTTTTTT.

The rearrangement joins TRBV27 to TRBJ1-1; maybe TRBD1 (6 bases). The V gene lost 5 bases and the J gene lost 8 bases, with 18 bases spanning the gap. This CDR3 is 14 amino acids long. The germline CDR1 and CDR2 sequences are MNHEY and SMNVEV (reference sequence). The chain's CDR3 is CASSLTGTSIEAFF. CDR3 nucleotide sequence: TGTGCCAGCAGTCTAACCGGGACATCAATCGAAGCTTTCTTT.

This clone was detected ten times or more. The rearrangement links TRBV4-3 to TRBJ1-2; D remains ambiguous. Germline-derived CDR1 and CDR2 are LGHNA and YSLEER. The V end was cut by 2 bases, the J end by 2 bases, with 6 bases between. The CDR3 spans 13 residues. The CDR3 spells CASSQSANYGYTF. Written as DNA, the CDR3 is TGCGCCAGCAGCCAAAGTGCGAACTATGGCTACACCTTC.

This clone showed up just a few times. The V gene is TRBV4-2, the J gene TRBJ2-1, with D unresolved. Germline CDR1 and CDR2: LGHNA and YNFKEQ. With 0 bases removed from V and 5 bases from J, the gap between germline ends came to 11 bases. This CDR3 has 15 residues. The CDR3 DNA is TGTGCCAGCAGCCAAGATCTGCTAGAGAACAATGAGCAGTTCTTC. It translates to CASSQDLLENNEQFF.